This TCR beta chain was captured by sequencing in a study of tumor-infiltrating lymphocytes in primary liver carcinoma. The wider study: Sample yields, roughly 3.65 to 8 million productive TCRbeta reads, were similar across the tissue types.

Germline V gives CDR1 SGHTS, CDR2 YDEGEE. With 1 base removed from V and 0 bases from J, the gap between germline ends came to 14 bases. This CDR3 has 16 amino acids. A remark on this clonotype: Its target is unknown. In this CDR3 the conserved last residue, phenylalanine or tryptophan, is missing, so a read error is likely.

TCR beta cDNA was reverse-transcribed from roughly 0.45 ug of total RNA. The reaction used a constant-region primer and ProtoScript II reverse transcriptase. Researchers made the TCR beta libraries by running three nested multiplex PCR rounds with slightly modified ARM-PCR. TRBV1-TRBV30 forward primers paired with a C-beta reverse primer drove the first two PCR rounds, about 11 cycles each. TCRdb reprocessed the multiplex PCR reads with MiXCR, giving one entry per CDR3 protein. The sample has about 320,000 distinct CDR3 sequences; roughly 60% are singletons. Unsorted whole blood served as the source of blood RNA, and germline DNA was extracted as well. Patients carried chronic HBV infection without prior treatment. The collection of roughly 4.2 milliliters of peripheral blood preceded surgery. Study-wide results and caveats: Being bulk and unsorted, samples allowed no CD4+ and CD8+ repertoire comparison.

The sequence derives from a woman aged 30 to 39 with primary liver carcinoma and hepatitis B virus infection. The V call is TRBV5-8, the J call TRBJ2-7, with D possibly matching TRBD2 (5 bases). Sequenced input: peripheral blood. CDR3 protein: CASSLLSGDISYEQYS. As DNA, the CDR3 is TGTGCCAGCAGCTTGCTCAGCGGCGATATCTCCTACGAGCAGTACTCC.